This T cell receptor beta chain was sequenced for a study of early T cells in non-severe SARS-CoV-2 infection. Study results and caveats: Anti-spike CD8 responses were favored by VDJdb matching, which missed private and CD4 specificities.

This clonotype was recorded many times. What it recognizes is unknown. This CDR3 is 14 amino acids long. Trimming took 3 bases from V and 6 from J, leaving 15 bases between them. Germline V lookup: CDR1 MDHEN, CDR2 SYDVKM. From the 5' RACE reads, TCRdb called clonotypes with MiXCR, one entry per CDR3 protein. Of around 92,000 distinct CDR3 sequences listed, approximately 11% were seen once; the top ten hold 5.1%. This chain uses TRBV28 with TRBJ2-7; D remains ambiguous. Specimen: whole blood. The receptor's source is an adult who was a healthcare worker with PCR-confirmed SARS-CoV-2 infection or an uninfected control (not recorded which). The CDR3 nucleotides read TGTGCCAGCAGTTTTCTTACCGCGCGGCGCGAGCAGTACTTC. It specifies CASSFLTARREQYF.